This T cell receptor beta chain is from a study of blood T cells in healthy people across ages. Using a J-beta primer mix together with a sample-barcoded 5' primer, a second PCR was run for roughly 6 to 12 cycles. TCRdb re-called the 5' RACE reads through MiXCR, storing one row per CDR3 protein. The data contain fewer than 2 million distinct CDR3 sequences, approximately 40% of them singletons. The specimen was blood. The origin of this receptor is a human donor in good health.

In DNA form, the CDR3 reads TGTGCCAGCACCTCCGGGACAGGGAATCCTGGGGCCAACGTCCTGACTTTC. It translates to CASTSGTGNPGANVLTF. V is TRBV5-4 and J is TRBJ2-6; the match to TRBD1 covers 9 bases. Trimming took 6 bases from V and 2 from J; bases not matched to a gene: 9. This CDR3 spans 17 amino acids. Germline V gene sequence: CDR1 SGHNT, CDR2 YYREEE (reference sequence). Full variable domain (outside the CDR3, taken from reference TRBV5-4 and TRBJ2-6): ETGVTQSPTHLIKTRGQQVTLRCSSQSGHNTVSWYQQALGQGPQFIFQYYREEENGRGNFPPRFSGLQFPNYSSELNVNALELDDSALYLCASTSGTGNPGANVLTFGAGSRLTVL.